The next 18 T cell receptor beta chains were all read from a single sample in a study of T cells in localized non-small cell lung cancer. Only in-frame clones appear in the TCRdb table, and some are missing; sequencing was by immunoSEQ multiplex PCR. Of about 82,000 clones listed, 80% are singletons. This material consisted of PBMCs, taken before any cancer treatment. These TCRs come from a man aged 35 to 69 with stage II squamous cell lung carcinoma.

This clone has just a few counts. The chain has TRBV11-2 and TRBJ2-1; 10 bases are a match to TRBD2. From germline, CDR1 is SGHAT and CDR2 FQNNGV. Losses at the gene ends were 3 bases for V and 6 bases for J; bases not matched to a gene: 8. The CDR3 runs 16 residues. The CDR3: CASSFQAGGISNEQFF. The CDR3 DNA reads TGTGCCAGCAGCTTCCAAGCGGGAGGGATTTCCAATGAGCAGTTCTTC.

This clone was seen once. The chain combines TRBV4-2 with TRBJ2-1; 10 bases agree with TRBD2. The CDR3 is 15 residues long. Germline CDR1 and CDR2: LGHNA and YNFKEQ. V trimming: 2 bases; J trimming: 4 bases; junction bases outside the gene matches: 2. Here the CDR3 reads CASSQLAGDYNEQFF. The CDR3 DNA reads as TGTGCCAGCAGCCAACTAGCGGGGGATTACAATGAGCAGTTCTTC.

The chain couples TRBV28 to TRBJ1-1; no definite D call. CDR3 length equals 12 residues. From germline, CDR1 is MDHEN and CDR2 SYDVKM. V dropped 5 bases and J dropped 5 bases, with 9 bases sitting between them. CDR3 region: CASSPPWTEAFF. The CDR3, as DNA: TGTGCCAGCAGTCCTCCTTGGACTGAAGCTTTCTTT.

CDR3: CASSTEDRTWETQYF. The CDR3 region has the DNA TGCGCCAGCAGCACCGAGGACAGGACGTGGGAGACCCAGTACTTC. This chain connects TRBV5-1 to TRBJ2-5; 7 bases are a match to TRBD1. The V and J ends lost 4 bases and 5 bases, in that order; junction bases with no gene match: 11. This CDR3 contains 15 residues. Germline V gene lookup returns CDR1 SGHRS and CDR2 YFSETQ.

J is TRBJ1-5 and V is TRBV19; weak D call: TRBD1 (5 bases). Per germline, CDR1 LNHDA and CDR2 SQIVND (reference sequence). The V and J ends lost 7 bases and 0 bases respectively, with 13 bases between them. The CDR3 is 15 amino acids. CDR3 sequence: CASTQGSYSNQPQHF. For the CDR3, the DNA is TGTGCCAGTACCCAGGGATCTTATAGCAATCAGCCCCAGCATTTT.

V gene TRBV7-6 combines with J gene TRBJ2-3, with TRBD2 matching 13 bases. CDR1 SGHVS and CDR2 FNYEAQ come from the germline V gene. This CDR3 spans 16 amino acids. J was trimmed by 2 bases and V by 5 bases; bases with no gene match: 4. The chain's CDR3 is CASSHTSGRATDTQYF. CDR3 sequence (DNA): TGTGCCAGCAGCCATACTAGCGGGAGGGCCACAGATACGCAGTATTTT.

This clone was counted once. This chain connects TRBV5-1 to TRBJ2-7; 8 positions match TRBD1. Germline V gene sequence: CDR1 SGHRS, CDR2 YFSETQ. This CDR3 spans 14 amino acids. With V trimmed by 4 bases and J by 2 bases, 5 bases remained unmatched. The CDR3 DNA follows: TGCGCCAGCAGCCCTCCGGGACAGGCCTACGAGCAGTACTTC. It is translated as CASSPPGQAYEQYF.

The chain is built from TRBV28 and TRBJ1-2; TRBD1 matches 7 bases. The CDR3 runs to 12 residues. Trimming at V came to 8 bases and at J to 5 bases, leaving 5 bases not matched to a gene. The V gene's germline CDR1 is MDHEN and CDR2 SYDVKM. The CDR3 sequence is CASLRTGYGYTF. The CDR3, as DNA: TGTGCCAGCCTAAGGACAGGATATGGCTACACCTTC.

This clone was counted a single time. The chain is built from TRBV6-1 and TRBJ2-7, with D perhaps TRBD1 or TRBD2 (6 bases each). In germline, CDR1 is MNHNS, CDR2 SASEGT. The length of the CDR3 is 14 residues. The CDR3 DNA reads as TGTGGTACGGGGTTTTGGGACACCGGGGGCGAGCAGTACTTC. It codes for CGTGFWDTGGEQYF.

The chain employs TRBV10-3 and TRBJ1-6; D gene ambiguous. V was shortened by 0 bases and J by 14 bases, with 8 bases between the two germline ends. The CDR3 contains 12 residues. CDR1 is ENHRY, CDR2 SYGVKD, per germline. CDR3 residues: CAISESTGSLHF. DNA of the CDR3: TGTGCCATCAGTGAGTCAACCGGATCCCTCCACTTT.

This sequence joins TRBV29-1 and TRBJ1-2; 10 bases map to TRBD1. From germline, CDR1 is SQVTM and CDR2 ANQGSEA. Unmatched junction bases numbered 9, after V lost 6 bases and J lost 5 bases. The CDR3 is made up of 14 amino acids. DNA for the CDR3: TGCAGCGTCCACCAAGCGGGACAGGGGTATGGCTACACCTTC. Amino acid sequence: CSVHQAGQGYGYTF.

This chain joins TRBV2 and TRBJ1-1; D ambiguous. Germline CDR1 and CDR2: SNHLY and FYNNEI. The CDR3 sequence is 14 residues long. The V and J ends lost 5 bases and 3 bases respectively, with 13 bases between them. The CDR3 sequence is CASSSRELYTEAFF. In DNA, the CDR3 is TGTGCCAGCAGTTCCCGGGAATTATACACTGAAGCTTTCTTT.

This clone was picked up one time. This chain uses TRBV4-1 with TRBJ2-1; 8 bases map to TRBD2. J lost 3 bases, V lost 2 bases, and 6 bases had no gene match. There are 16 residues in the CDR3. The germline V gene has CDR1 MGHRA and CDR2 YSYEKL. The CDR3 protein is CASSQQTGTSYNEQFF. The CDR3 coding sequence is TGCGCCAGCAGCCAACAGACCGGGACTAGCTACAATGAGCAGTTCTTC.

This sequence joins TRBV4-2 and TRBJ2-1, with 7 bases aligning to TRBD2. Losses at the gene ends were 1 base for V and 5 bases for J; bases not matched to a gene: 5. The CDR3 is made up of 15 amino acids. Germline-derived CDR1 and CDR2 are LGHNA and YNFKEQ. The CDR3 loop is CASSQVLAANNEQFF. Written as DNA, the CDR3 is TGTGCCAGCAGCCAAGTGCTAGCGGCTAACAATGAGCAGTTCTTC.

This CDR3 is CASSAAGGGETQYF. The CDR3 nucleotides read TGTGCCAGCAGCGCGGCAGGGGGCGGGGAGACCCAGTACTTC. The genes are TRBV9 and TRBJ2-5; the match to TRBD1 covers 8 bases. The CDR3 is 14 amino acids. Germline CDR1 is SGDLS and CDR2 is YYNGEE. The V and J ends lost 3 bases and 5 bases, in that order; junction bases with no gene match: 6.

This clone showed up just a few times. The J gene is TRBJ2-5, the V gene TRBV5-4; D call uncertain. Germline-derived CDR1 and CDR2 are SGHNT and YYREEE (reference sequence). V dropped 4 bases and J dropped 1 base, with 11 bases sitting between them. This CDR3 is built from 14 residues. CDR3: CASSPRTVQETQYF. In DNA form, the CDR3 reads TGTGCCAGCAGCCCTCGTACAGTCCAAGAGACCCAGTACTTC.

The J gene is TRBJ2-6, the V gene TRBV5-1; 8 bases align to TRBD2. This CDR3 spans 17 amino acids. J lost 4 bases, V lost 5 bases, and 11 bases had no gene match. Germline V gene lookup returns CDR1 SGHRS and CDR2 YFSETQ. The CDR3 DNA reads TGCGCCAGCAGTTCCGGGGGCCTAGCGGGCGGGGCCAACGTCCTGACTTTC. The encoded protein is CASSSGGLAGGANVLTF. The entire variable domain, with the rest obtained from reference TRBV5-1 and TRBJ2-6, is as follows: KAGVTQTPRYLIKTRGQQVTLSCSPISGHRSVSWYQQTPGQGLQFLFEYFSETQRNKGNFPGRFSGRQFSNSRSEMNVSTLELGDSALYLCASSSGGLAGGANVLTFGAGSRLTVL.

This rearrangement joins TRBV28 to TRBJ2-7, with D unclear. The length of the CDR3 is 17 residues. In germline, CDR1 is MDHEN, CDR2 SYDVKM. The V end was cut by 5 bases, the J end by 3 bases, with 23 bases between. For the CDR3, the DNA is TGTGCCAGCAGTCTCGACCTCCTTGACCGGGCGGTCTACGAGCAGTACTTC. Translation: CASSLDLLDRAVYEQYF.